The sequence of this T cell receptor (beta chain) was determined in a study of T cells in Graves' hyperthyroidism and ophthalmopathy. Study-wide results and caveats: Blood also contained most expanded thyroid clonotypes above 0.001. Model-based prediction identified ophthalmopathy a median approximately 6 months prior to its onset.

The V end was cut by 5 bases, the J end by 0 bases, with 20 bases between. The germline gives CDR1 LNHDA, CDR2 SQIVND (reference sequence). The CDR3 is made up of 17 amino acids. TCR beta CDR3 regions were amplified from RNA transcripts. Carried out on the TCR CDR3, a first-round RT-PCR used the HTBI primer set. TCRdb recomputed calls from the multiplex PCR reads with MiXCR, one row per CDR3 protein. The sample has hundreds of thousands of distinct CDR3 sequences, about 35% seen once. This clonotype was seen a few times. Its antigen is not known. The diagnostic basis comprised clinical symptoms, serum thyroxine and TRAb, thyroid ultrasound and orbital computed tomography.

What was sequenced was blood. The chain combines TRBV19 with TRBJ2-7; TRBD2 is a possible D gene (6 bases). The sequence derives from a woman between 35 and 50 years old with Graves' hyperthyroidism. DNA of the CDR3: TGTGCCAGTAGTGGGACTCGCGGGGCCTTCTTCTCCTACGAGCAGTACTTC. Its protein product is CASSGTRGAFFSYEQYF.